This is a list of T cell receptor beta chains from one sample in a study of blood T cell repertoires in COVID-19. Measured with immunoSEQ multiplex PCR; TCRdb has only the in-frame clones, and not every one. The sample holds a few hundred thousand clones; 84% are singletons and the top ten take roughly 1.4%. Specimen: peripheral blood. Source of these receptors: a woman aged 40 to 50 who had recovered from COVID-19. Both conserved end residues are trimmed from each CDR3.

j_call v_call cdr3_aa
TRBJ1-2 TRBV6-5 ASSPRGFGYT
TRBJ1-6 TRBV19 ASSEDSRNSPLH
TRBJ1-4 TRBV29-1 SVYTGGKLF
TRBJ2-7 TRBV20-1 SASLAGAYEQY
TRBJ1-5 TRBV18 ASSPEAVGQPQH
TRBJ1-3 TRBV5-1 ASSLSGSGNTIY
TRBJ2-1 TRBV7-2 ASSGLAGAPQF
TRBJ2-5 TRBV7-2 ASSLVPQGMGETQY
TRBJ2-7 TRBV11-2 ASSEGLAQLYEQY
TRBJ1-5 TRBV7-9 AIGGALTNQPQH
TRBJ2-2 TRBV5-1 ASSLQGPGELF
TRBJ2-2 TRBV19 ARSLEVTGELF
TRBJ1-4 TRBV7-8 ASTDRDSNEKLF
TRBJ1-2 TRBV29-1 SVEKGAGVDGYT
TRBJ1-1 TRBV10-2 ASSQYSENTEAF
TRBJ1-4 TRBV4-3 ASSQAAVDNEKLF
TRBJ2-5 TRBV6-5 ASSYSWLVGETQY
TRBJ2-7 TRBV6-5 ASGLTGTAYEQY
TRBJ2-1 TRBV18 ASSPPGREQF
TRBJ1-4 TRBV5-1 ASSLDRPNEKLF
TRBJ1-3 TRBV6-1 ASSQQSSGNTIY
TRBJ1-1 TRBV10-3 AISQQDMNTEAF
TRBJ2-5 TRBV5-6 ASSFSGGGETQY
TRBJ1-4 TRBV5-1 ASNRGTGAEKLF
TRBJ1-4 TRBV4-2 ASSQVGQVDEKLF
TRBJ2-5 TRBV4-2 ASSQGGTSAKETQY
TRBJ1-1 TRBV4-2 ASSWDREGTEAF
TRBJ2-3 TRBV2 ASSEQRGGTDTQY
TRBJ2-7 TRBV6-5 ASSPYAGTSYEQY
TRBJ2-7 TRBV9 ASSAWDRGDYEQY
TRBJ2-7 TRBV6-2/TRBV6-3 ASSYPRGVPYEQY
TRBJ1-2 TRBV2 ASSLETQGAGYGYT
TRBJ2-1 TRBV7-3 ASSSSQTGLAGDEQF
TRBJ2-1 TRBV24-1 ATSGSSQRSGGAWSSYNEQF
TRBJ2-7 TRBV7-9 ASSFGQPRYEQY
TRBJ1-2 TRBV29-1 SVGSGQLASLGYT
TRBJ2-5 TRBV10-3 AISESTGQETQY
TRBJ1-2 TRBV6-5 ASRGAQGVPRGYT
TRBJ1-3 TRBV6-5 ASSYGVPRGGNTIY
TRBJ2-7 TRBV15 ATSRPMRDEQY
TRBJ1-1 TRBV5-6 ASSLVSWGGTEAF
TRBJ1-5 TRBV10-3 AITRTEVGQPQH
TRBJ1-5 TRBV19 ASRFGGTGIRPQH
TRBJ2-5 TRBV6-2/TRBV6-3 ASSYSRRETQY
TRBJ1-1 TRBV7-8 ASSAQGVPMNTEAF
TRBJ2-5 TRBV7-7 ASSSSWGPQETQY